This T cell receptor beta chain originates from a study of T cells after posttransplantation cyclophosphamide. On the day of bone marrow donation, the related graft donor provided peripheral blood. Study results and limitations: Skin or GI-infiltrating T cells shared few TRB sequences with blood. Recipient CMV seropositivity and CMV reactivation strongly tracked TRB clonality.

The method was immunoSEQ multiplex PCR; TCRdb's version includes in-frame clones alone and lacks a portion of them. Reported are some 40,000 clones, none seen only once; the ten largest carry around 2.1%. CDR1 and CDR2 (germline): SGHTA, FQGNSA. CDR3 size: 15 residues. V shed 0 bases and J 1 base; nucleotides not matched to a gene: 2. As to this clone: Its antigen is still unknown.

This receptor was obtained from a man aged 35 to 55 in good health, CMV-negative, and a related stem cell transplant donor. Sequencing used PBMCs. The rearrangement links TRBV7-2 to TRBJ2-5, with 7 bases matching TRBD1. The CDR3 loop reads CASSLARTGQETQYF. CDR3 in DNA: TGTGCCAGCAGCTTAGCCAGGACAGGCCAAGAGACCCAGTACTTC.